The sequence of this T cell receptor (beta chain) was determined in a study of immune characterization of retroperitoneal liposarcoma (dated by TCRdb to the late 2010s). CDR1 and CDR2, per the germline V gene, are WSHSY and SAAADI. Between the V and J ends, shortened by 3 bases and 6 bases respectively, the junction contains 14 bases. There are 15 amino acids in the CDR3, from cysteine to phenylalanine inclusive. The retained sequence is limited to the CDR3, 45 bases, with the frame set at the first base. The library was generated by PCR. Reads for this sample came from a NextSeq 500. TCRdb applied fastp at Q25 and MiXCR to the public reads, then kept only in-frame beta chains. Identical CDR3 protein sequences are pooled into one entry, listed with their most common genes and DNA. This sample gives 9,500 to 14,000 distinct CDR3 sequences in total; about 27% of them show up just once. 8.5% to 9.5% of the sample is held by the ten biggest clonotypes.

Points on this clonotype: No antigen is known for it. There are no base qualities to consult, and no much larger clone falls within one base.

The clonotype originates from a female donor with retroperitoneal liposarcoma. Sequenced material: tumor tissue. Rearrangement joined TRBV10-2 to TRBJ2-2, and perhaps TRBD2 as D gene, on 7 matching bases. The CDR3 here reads CASSDTGAGAGELFF. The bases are TGCGCCAGCAGTGATACGGGGGCGGGAGCCGGGGAGCTGTTTTTT.